The clone carrying this T cell receptor (beta chain) was counted a few times. The sample belongs to a study of shared clonotypes between healthy human individuals. Study-wide background: Per donor, CD8 memory used one plate, CD8 naive used two, CD4 memory used three and CD4 naive used three.

CD4+ cells yielded CD45RA+ naive and CD45RA-negative memory subsets. TCRdb's copy holds only in-frame clones and misses some; the assay was immunoSEQ multiplex PCR. The repertoire has 1 million to 1.2 million clones, approximately 75% of them found once; the top ten carry 0.85% to 1%. Sequencing was carried out using memory CD4+ T cells from PBMCs. Subset noted: CD45RA-negative fraction. This TCR was sampled from a man aged 18 to 30 in good health. Some clones in this sample may be carry-over from other donors' samples.

The CDR3 bases are TGTGCCAGCAGTCCCCATGGGTCTGAAGCTTTCTTT. Amino acids: CASSPHGSEAFF. The chain joins TRBV28 to TRBJ1-1; D remains ambiguous. Trimming took off 5 bases at V and 6 bases at J, with 10 bases between the two ends. Germline V gene sequence: CDR1 MDHEN, CDR2 SYDVKM. The CDR3 runs 12 residues.